Listed here are 32 T cell receptor beta chains from one sample, sequenced in a study of blood T cell repertoires in COVID-19. Profiled with immunoSEQ multiplex PCR; TCRdb holds only in-frame clones, not every one. The table has about 190,000 clones, approximately 79% seen once. Sequenced sample: peripheral blood. Every receptor here comes from a young man with active or convalescent COVID-19.

The chain employs TRBV12-3 or TRBV12-4 and TRBJ1-2; the D is unclear. With 1 base removed from V and 8 bases from J, the gap between germline ends came to 8 bases. This CDR3 region has 12 residues. The CDR3 loop reads CASSLVNLGYTF. In DNA form, the CDR3 reads TGTGCCAGCAGTTTAGTTAATCTGGGCTACACCTTC.

The rearrangement links TRBV3-1 (or the pseudogene TRBV3-2) to TRBJ2-1, with D possibly matching TRBD2 (5 bases). V shed 5 bases and J shed 9 bases, with 11 bases lying between them. The CDR3 is 12 residues long. Germline V gene data show CDR1 as LGHDT and CDR2 as YNNKEL (reference sequence). The CDR3 loop reads CASSSGVSEQFF. In nucleotides, the CDR3 is TGTGCCAGCAGCTCCGGGGTCAGTGAGCAGTTCTTC.

The chain joins TRBV20-1 to TRBJ2-3; unclear D gene. Trimming took off 3 bases at V and 7 bases at J, with 11 bases between the two ends. Germline V gives CDR1 DFQATT, CDR2 SNEGSKA (reference sequence). The CDR3 covers 12 residues. The CDR3 loop is CSASRSENTQYF. The CDR3 DNA reads as TGCAGTGCTAGTCGCTCAGAAAATACGCAGTATTTT.

There are a few counts of this clone. DNA of the CDR3: TGTGCCAGCAGCATGTCGCTAGGATCTTCCCATGAGCAGTTCTTC. It specifies CASSMSLGSSHEQFF. The chain joins TRBV9 to TRBJ2-1; the D is unclear. V was trimmed by 4 bases and J by 8 bases, leaving 19 bases between them. CDR1 and CDR2 (germline): SGDLS, YYNGEE. The CDR3 covers 15 residues. Looking up the rest from reference TRBV9 and TRBJ2-1 gives the full variable domain: DSGVTQTPKHLITATGQRVTLRCSPRSGDLSVYWYQQSLDQGLQFLIQYYNGEERAKGNILERFSAQQFPDLHSELNLSSLELGDSALYFCASSMSLGSSHEQFFGPGTRLTVL.

V and J are TRBV4-1 and TRBJ1-5, with D uncertain. CDR3 size: 14 residues. Germline V lookup: CDR1 MGHRA, CDR2 YSYEKL. V was clipped by 0 bases and J by 2 bases, with 5 bases between them. The CDR3 coding sequence is TGCGCCAGCAGCCAAGACGGGGGCAATCAGCCCCAGCATTTT. Its translation: CASSQDGGNQPQHF.

This chain links TRBV9 with TRBJ1-2; 7 nucleotides align to TRBD1. Germline-derived CDR1 and CDR2 are SGDLS and YYNGEE. This CDR3 comprises 15 residues. V lost 3 bases, J lost 6 bases, and 11 bases stayed unmatched. CDR3 sequence: CASSALGQRADGYTF. As DNA, the CDR3 is TGTGCCAGCAGCGCGTTGGGACAGCGGGCGGATGGCTACACCTTC.

The chain has TRBV29-1 and TRBJ2-2, with TRBD1 matching 9 bases. V lost 6 bases, J lost 7 bases, and 6 bases stayed unmatched. Germline-derived CDR1 and CDR2 are SQVTM and ANQGSEA. The CDR3 is made up of 13 amino acids. CDR3 loop: CSVPGQGIGELFF. The CDR3 nucleotides are TGCAGCGTCCCGGGACAGGGCATCGGGGAGCTGTTTTTT.

This clone showed up just once. This chain connects TRBV28 to TRBJ1-2; 10 positions agree with TRBD1. CDR3 length equals 14 residues. The junction had 7 bases not matched to a gene; V was cut back by 5 bases and J by 7 bases. Germline V gives CDR1 MDHEN, CDR2 SYDVKM. For the CDR3, the DNA is TGTGCCAGCAGTCCGGCCGGGACAGGGGTTGGCTACACCTTC. It specifies CASSPAGTGVGYTF.

V and J are TRBV2 and TRBJ1-5; D gene ambiguous. Germline V lookup: CDR1 SNHLY, CDR2 FYNNEI. V was pared by 4 bases and J by 0 bases, with 10 bases between. The CDR3 runs 15 residues. CDR3 nucleotide sequence: TGTGCCAGCAGTGGGCCGTTGAATAGCAATCAGCCCCAGCATTTT. Its translation: CASSGPLNSNQPQHF.

The gene calls are TRBV28 and TRBJ2-1; a weak D match, TRBD2 (5 bases). Trimming removed 6 bases at V and 8 bases at J, with 23 bases between. The CDR3 runs to 16 residues. Germline V gene sequence: CDR1 MDHEN, CDR2 SYDVKM. For the CDR3, the DNA is TGTGCCAGCAGCTTCCCCTCGGACGGCGGGTCGTATGAGCAGTTCTTC. It yields the protein CASSFPSDGGSYEQFF.

The chain uses TRBV2 and TRBJ2-7, with a possible D match to TRBD2 (5 bases). In germline, CDR1 is SNHLY, CDR2 FYNNEI. V lost 4 bases, J lost 7 bases, and 14 bases lay in between. CDR3 length equals 13 residues. The chain's CDR3 is CASSADWGREQYF. The CDR3 bases are TGTGCCAGCAGTGCGGACTGGGGTCGGGAGCAGTACTTC.

The rearrangement links TRBV7-2 to TRBJ2-3; no clear D gene. The CDR3 loop spans 13 amino acids. Germline lookup yields CDR1 SGHTA and CDR2 FQGNSA. V lost 3 bases and J lost 2, with 6 bases in between. The CDR3 sequence: CASSFLSTDTQYF. CDR3 nucleotide sequence: TGTGCCAGCAGCTTCCTCTCCACAGATACGCAGTATTTT.

The gene calls are TRBV2 and TRBJ1-6, with a weak D call TRBD1 (5 bases). The CDR3 runs 14 residues. Trimming pared 10 bases from V and 1 base from J, leaving 11 bases between. Germline-derived CDR1 and CDR2 are SNHLY and FYNNEI. CDR3 in DNA: TGTGCCACCACCGGGGGATCCTATAATTCACCCCTCCACTTT. This sequence encodes CATTGGSYNSPLHF.

The V and J genes are TRBV12-3 or TRBV12-4 and TRBJ1-2, with D unresolved. The CDR3 consists of 10 residues. Trimming removed 11 bases at V and 2 bases at J, with 6 bases between. CDR3 sequence: CAVGNYGYTF. CDR3 DNA sequence: TGTGCCGTCGGGAACTATGGCTACACCTTC.

The chain combines TRBV5-1 with TRBJ1-2; 9 bases are shared with TRBD1. Germline V gene lookup returns CDR1 SGHRS and CDR2 YFSETQ. The CDR3 is 15 residues long. V lost 0 bases to trimming and J lost 4 bases; unmatched junction nucleotides: 4. The CDR3 bases are TGCGCCAGCAGCTTGGAACAGGGGGCCTCCTATGGCTACACCTTC. Its protein is CASSLEQGASYGYTF.

This clone was seen ten or more times. The rearrangement joins TRBV7-2 to TRBJ2-2, with unresolved D. The ends were cut back, 5 bases at V and 7 bases at J, with 8 bases in the middle. This CDR3 region has 12 residues. Germline V lookup: CDR1 SGHTA, CDR2 FQGNSA. The CDR3 nucleotides are TGTGCCAGCAGCCTCGAGCTCGGGGAGCTGTTTTTT. Translation gives CASSLELGELFF.

The rearrangement links TRBV7-2 to TRBJ2-7, with 10 nucleotides matching TRBD2. J lost 6 bases, V lost 2 bases, and 4 bases had no gene match. Germline V gives CDR1 SGHTA, CDR2 FQGNSA. This CDR3 region has 14 residues. The CDR3 region is CASSLTLAGAEQYF. As DNA, the CDR3 is TGTGCCAGCAGCTTAACGCTAGCGGGGGCCGAGCAGTACTTC.

The rearrangement links TRBV19 to TRBJ1-4; D may be TRBD1 (6 bases). This CDR3 contains 16 residues. In germline, CDR1 is LNHDA, CDR2 SQIVND (reference sequence). V was pared by 1 base and J by 4 bases, with 13 bases between. CDR3 bases: TGTGCCAGTAGTATAGGCGACAGGACGGGTAATGAAAAACTGTTTTTT. This translates into CASSIGDRTGNEKLFF.

This chain's CDR3 is CASTRADISEAFF. The DNA for the CDR3 is TGTGCCAGCACGCGAGCCGACATCTCTGAAGCTTTCTTT. The V and J genes are TRBV6-5 and TRBJ1-1, with D unclear. CDR3 length equals 13 residues. Germline V gene lookup returns CDR1 MNHEY and CDR2 SVGAGI. Trimming removed 7 bases from V and 6 bases from J, with 15 bases in between.

The J gene is TRBJ2-7, the V gene TRBV12-5; D might be TRBD2 (5 bases). CDR1 and CDR2 (germline): LGHNT, FRNRAP. CDR3 length equals 14 residues. The V gene lost 7 bases and the J gene lost 5 bases, with 18 bases spanning the gap. As DNA, the CDR3 is TGTGCTAGTGCCTTGGAGGCACCGATAAACGAGCAGTACTTC. Residues: CASALEAPINEQYF.

J is TRBJ2-1 and V is TRBV7-3, with a possible D match to TRBD1 (5 bases). V was pared by 3 bases and J by 1 base, with 10 bases between. The CDR3 has 15 residues. Germline V lookup: CDR1 SGHTA, CDR2 FQGTGA. CDR3 sequence (DNA): TGTGCCAGCAGCTTGAAGGGGTCGTCCTACAATGAGCAGTTCTTC. It translates to CASSLKGSSYNEQFF.

CDR3 residues: CASSFARANSGNTIYF. For the CDR3, the DNA is TGCGCCAGCAGCTTCGCCAGGGCTAACTCTGGAAACACCATATATTTT. The chain joins TRBV5-1 to TRBJ1-3; a weak D match, TRBD1 (5 bases). The CDR3 is made up of 16 amino acids. Deletions cut 2 bases from V and 0 bases from J, with 12 bases between. The V gene's germline CDR1 is SGHRS and CDR2 YFSETQ.

This chain links TRBV6-5 with TRBJ1-4; D perhaps matches TRBD1 (5 bases). Germline CDR1 is MNHEY and CDR2 is SVGAGI. The CDR3 length is 14 residues. Trimming pared 6 bases from V and 5 bases from J, leaving 13 bases between. The CDR3, as DNA: TGTGCCAGCAGAGGCGGAGGGGCGAATGAAAAACTGTTTTTT. It translates to CASRGGGANEKLFF.

The chain carries TRBV7-2 and TRBJ2-2; TRBD2 agrees at 10 bases. From germline, CDR1 is SGHTA and CDR2 FQGNSA. This CDR3 spans 16 amino acids. V dropped 2 bases and J dropped 4; count of bases not matched to a gene: 4. CDR3 in amino acids: CASSLKGLAATGELFF. The CDR3 DNA follows: TGTGCCAGCAGCTTAAAAGGACTAGCGGCCACCGGGGAGCTGTTTTTT.

The chain joins TRBV11-2 to TRBJ2-7, with TRBD1 as a possible D gene (6 bases). CDR3 length equals 15 residues. Germline V gives CDR1 SGHAT, CDR2 FQNNGV. Trimming removed 1 base from V and 4 bases from J, with 14 bases in between. The CDR3 reads CASSLAGAGRYEQYF. In nucleotides, the CDR3 is TGTGCCAGCAGCTTAGCAGGGGCCGGCCGGTACGAGCAGTACTTC.

The rearrangement links TRBV27 to TRBJ2-3, with D perhaps TRBD1 (6 bases). V was trimmed by 11 bases and J by 5 bases, leaving 14 bases between them. This CDR3 is built from 12 residues. Germline V lookup: CDR1 MNHEY, CDR2 SMNVEV (reference sequence). Written as DNA, the CDR3 is TGTGCCGTCAGGGGTGAGGGAGATACGCAGTATTTT. This encodes CAVRGEGDTQYF.

The chain recombines TRBV6-2 or TRBV6-3 with TRBJ2-4; 7 nucleotides align to TRBD1. V lost 6 bases, J lost 0 bases, and 8 bases stayed unmatched. CDR3 length equals 16 residues. The germline V gene encodes CDR1 MNHEY and CDR2 SVGEGT. The CDR3 bases are TGTGCCAGCAGCTCCGGGACAGTCATAGCCAAAAACATTCAGTACTTC. Protein product: CASSSGTVIAKNIQYF.

About this clone itself: The sample has other DNA sequences that encode this CDR3 too. The rearrangement links TRBV12-5 to TRBJ1-6; D is possibly TRBD1 (6 bases). The CDR3 extends over 17 amino acids. V lost 0 bases, J lost 3 bases, and 12 bases lay in between. Germline CDR1 is LGHNT and CDR2 is FRNRAP. The CDR3 DNA sequence: TGTGCTAGTGGTTTGGTGGCGGGGGCAGGCTATAATTCACCCCTCCACTTT. It is translated as CASGLVAGAGYNSPLHF.

The chain recombines TRBV23-1 with TRBJ2-7; 7 nucleotides agree with TRBD1. TRBV23-1 falls under the ORF class, with uncertain function. V lost 4 bases and J lost 5; bases outside the gene matches: 11. The CDR3 is 15 residues long. The CDR3 DNA reads TGCGCCAGCAGTCCCCGCCAGGGGGTGCTTAACGAGCAGTACTTC. It specifies CASSPRQGVLNEQYF.

The chain uses TRBV5-1 and TRBJ2-1; possible D gene TRBD1, 5 bases. Germline values: CDR1 SGHRS, CDR2 YFSETQ. Trimming pared 8 bases from V and 7 bases from J, leaving 16 bases between. The CDR3 is made up of 13 amino acids. The CDR3: CASRDSVRNEQFF. In DNA form, the CDR3 reads TGCGCCAGTAGAGACAGTGTAAGGAATGAGCAGTTCTTC.

The rearrangement uses TRBV10-2 and TRBJ2-3, with D possibly being TRBD2 (6 bases). V lost 0 bases and J lost 2, with 12 bases in between. This CDR3 is 16 amino acids long. CDR1 is WSHSY, CDR2 SAAADI, per germline. The CDR3 here is CASSESGGILTDTQYF. CDR3 nucleotide sequence: TGCGCCAGCAGTGAGTCGGGCGGGATCCTCACAGATACGCAGTATTTT.

V usage is TRBV19 and J usage is TRBJ2-3; D not certain. The germline CDR1 and CDR2 sequences are LNHDA and SQIVND (reference sequence). With 2 bases removed from V and 3 bases from J, the gap between germline ends came to 9 bases. The CDR3 totals 14 residues. CDR3 in amino acids: CASSINSGTDTQYF. The CDR3 nucleotides read TGTGCCAGTAGTATAAATTCCGGGACAGATACGCAGTATTTT.